This TCR beta chain was recorded in a study of blood T cells in healthy people across ages. Study-wide points: More naive CD4+ cells and higher diversity marked long-lived donors relative to aged donors.

The use of a sample-barcoded 5' primer and a J-beta primer mix characterized a second PCR of roughly 6 to 11 cycles. TCRdb reprocessed the 5' RACE reads via MiXCR and lists one record per CDR3 protein. Among some 1.4 million distinct CDR3 sequences listed, 42% were seen once. The CDR3 sequence is 12 residues long. Germline V gives CDR1 SQVTM, CDR2 ANQGSEA. V dropped 7 bases and J dropped 5; count of bases not matched to a gene: 6. This clonotype was detected only a few times. Its target is unknown. Sequenced: blood. The TCR originated in a woman under 30 in good health. V and J are TRBV29-1 and TRBJ2-5; TRBD1 aligns across 8 bases. CDR3: CSGYRGDETQYF. DNA for the CDR3: TGCAGCGGTTACAGGGGGGATGAGACCCAGTACTTC.